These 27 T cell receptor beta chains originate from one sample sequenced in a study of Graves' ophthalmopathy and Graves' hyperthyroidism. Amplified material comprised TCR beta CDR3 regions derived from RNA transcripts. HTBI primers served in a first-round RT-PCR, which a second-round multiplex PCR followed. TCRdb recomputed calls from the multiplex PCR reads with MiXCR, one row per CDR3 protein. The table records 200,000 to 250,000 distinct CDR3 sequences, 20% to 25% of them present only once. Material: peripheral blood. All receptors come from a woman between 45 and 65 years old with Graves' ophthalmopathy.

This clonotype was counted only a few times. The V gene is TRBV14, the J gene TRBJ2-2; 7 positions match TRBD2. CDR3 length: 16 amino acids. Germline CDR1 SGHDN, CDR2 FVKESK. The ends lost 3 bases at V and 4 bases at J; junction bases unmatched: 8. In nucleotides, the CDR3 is TGTGCCAGCAGCCAGTATAGCGGGCGGGGCACCGGGGAGCTGTTTTTT. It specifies CASSQYSGRGTGELFF.

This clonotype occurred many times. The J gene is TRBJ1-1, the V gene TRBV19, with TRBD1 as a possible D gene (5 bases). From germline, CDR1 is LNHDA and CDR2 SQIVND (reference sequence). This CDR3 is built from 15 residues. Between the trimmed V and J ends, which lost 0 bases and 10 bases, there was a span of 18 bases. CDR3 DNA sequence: TGTGCCAGTAGTATAGATCGGGGTTTTCGAGACAGAGCTTTCTTT. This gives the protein CASSIDRGFRDRAFF.

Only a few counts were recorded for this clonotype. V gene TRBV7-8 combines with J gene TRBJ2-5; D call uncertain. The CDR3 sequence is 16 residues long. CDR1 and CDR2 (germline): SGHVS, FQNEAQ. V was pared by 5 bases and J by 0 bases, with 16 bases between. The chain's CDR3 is CASSPYADEDQETQYF. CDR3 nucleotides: TGTGCCAGCAGCCCCTACGCCGACGAGGACCAAGAGACCCAGTACTTC.

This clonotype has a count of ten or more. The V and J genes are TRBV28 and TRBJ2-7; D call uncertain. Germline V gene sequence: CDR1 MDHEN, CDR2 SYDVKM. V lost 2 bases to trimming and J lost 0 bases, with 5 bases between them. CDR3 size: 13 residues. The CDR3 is CASSLGGSYEQYF. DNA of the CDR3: TGTGCCAGCAGTTTAGGCGGCTCCTACGAGCAGTACTTC.

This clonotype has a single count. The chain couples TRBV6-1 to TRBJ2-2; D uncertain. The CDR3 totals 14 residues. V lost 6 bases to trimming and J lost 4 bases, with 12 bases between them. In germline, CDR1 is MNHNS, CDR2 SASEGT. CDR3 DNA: TGTGCCAGCAGGGACCCGGATTCCACCGGGGAGCTGTTTTTT. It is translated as CASRDPDSTGELFF.

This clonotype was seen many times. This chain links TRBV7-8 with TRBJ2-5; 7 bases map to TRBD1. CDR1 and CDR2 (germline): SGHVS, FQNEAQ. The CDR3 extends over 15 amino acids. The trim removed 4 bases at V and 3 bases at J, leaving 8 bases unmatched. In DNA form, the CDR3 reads TGTGCCAGCAGCTCCCCCACCACAGGGGAAGAGACCCAGTACTTC. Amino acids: CASSSPTTGEETQYF. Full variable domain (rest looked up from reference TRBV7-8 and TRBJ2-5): GAGVSQSPRYKVAKRGQDVALRCDPISGHVSLFWYQQALGQGPEFLTYFQNEAQLDKSGLPSDRFFAERPEGSVSTLKIQRTQQEDSAVYLCASSSPTTGEETQYFGPGTRLLVL.

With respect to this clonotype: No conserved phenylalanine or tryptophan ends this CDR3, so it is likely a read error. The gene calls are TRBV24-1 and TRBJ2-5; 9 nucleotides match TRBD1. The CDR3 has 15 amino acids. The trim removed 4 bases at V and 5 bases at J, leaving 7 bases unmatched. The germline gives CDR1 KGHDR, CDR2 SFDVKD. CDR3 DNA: TGTGCCACCAGTGACCGACAGGGGGGGGCGGAGACCCAGTACTCC. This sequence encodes CATSDRQGGAETQYS.

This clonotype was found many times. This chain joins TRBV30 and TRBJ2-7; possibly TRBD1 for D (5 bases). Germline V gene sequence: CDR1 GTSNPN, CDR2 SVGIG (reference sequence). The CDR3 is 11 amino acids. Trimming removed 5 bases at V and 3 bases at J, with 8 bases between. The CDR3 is CAWGAYYEQYF. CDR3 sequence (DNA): TGTGCCTGGGGGGCCTACTACGAGCAGTACTTC.

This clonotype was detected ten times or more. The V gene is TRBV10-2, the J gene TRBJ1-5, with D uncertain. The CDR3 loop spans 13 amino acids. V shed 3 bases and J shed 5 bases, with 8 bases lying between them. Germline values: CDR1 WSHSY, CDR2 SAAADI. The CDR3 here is CASSDTRDQPQHF. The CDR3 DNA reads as TGCGCCAGCAGTGACACGAGGGATCAGCCCCAGCATTTT.

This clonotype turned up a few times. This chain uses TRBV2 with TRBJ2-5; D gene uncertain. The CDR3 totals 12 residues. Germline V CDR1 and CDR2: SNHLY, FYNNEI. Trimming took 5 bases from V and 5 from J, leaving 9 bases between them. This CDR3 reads CASSPDGETQYF. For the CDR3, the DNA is TGTGCCAGCAGTCCTGACGGGGAGACCCAGTACTTC.

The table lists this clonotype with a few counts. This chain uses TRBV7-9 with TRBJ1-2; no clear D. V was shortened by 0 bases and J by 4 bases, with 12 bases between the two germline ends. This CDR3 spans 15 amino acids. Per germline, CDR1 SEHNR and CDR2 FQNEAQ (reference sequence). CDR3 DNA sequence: TGTGCCAGCAGCTTAGCGCAATCAGACTCCTATGGCTACACCTTC. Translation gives CASSLAQSDSYGYTF.

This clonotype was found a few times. The DNA of the CDR3 is TGTGCCAGCAGCTTCGGGCGCGGGGACTACATAAAAGAGACCCAGTACTTC. Its protein is CASSFGRGDYIKETQYF. The chain is built from TRBV11-2 and TRBJ2-5, with 7 bases lining up with TRBD2. This CDR3 contains 17 residues. Trimming removed 3 bases from V and 3 bases from J; junction bases left unmatched: 13. Germline lookup yields CDR1 SGHAT and CDR2 FQNNGV.

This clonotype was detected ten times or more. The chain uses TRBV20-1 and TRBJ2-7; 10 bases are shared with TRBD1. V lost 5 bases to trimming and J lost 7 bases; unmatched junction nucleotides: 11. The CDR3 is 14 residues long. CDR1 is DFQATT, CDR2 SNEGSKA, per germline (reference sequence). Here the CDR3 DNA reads TGCAGTGCTCGGGGGACAGGGGTATTGGGGGAGCAGTACTTC. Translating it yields CSARGTGVLGEQYF.

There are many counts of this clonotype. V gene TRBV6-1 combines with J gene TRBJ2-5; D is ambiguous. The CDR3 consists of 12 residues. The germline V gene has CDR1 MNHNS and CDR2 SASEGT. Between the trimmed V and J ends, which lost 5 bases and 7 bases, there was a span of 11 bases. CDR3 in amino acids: CASSRLPRTQYF. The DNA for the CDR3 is TGTGCCAGCAGTCGACTGCCTCGGACCCAGTACTTC.

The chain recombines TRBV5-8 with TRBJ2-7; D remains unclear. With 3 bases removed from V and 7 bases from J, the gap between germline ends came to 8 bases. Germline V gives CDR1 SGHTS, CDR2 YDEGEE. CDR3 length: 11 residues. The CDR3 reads CASSWGWEQYF. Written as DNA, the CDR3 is TGTGCCAGCAGCTGGGGATGGGAGCAGTACTTC.

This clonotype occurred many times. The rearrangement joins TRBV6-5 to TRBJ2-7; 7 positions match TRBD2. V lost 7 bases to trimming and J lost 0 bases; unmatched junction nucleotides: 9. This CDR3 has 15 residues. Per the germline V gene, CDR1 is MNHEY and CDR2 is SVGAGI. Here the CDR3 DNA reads TGTGCCAGCAACACCAAGCGGGGCCTCTCCTACGAGCAGTACTTC. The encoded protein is CASNTKRGLSYEQYF.

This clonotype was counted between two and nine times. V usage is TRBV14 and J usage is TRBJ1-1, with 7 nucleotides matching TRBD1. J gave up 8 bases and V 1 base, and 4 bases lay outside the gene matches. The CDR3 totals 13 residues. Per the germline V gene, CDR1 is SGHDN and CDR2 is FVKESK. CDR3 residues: CASSQVRTGEAFF. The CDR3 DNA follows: TGTGCCAGCAGCCAAGTTCGGACAGGAGAAGCTTTCTTT.

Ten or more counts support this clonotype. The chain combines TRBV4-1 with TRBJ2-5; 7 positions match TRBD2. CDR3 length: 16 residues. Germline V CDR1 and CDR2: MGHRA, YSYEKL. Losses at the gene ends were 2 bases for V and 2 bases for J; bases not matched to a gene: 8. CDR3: CASSQWFQAGQETQYF. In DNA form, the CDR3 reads TGCGCCAGCAGCCAATGGTTCCAAGCGGGACAAGAGACCCAGTACTTC.

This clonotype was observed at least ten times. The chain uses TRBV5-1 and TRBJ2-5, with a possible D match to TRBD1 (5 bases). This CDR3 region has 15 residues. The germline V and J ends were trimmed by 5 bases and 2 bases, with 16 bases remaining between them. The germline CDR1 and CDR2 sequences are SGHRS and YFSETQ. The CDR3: CASRRGPTVQETQYF. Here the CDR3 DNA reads TGCGCCAGCAGGCGCGGCCCGACAGTTCAAGAGACCCAGTACTTC.

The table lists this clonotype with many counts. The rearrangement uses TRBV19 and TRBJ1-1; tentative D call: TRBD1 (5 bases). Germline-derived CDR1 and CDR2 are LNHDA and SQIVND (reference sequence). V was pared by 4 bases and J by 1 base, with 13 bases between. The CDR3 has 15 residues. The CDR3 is CASSRPNQGNTEAFF. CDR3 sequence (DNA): TGTGCCAGTAGTAGACCGAACCAGGGGAACACTGAAGCTTTCTTT.

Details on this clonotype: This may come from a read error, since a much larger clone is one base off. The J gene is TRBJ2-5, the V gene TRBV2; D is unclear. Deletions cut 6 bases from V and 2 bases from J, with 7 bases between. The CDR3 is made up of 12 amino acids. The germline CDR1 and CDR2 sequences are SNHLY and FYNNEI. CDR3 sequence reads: CASSVLQETQYF. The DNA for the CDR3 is TGTGCCAGCAGCGTACTACAAGAGACCCAGTACTTC.

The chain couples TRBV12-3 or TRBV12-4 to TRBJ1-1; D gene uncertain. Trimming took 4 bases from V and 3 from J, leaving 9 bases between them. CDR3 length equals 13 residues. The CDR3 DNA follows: TGTGCCAGCAGTTCGGACTGGGACACTGAAGCTTTCTTT. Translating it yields CASSSDWDTEAFF.

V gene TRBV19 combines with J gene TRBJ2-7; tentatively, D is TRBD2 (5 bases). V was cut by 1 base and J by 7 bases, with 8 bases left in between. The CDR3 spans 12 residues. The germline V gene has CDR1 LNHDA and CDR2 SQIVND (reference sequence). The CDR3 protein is CASSIGRREQYF. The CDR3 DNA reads TGTGCCAGTAGTATAGGTCGGAGGGAGCAGTACTTC.

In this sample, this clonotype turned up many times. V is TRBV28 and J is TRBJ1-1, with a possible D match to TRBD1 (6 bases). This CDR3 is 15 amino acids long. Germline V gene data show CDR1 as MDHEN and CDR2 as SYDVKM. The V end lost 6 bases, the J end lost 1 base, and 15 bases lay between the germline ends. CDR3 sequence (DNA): TGTGCCAGCAGCCAAGGGGGTCCTGGGAACACTGAAGCTTTCTTT. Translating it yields CASSQGGPGNTEAFF.

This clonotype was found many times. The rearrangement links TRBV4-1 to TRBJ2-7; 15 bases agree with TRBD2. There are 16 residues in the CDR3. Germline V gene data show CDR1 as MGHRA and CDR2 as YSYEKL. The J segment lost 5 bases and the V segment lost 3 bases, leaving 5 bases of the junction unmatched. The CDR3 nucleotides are TGCGCCAGCAGCCAGGAGGGACTAGCGGGAGGTGACGAGCAGTACTTC. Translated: CASSQEGLAGGDEQYF.

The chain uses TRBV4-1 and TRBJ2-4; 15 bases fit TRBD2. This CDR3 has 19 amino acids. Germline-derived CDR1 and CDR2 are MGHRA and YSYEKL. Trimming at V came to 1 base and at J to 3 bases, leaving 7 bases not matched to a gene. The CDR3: CASSQGAGLAGGDKNIQYF. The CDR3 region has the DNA TGCGCCAGCAGCCAAGGAGCTGGACTAGCGGGAGGGGACAAAAACATTCAGTACTTC.

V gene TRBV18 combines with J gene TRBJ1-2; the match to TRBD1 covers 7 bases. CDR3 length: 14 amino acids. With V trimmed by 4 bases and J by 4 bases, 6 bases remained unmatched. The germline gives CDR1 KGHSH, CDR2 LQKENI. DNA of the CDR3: TGTGCCAGCTCACAGGGAACAGGGGTCTATGGCTACACCTTC. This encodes CASSQGTGVYGYTF. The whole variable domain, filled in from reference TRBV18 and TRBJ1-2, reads NAGVMQNPRHLVRRRGQEARLRCSPMKGHSHVYWYRQLPEEGLKFMVYLQKENIIDESGMPKERFSAEFPKEGPSILRIQQVVRGDSAAYFCASSQGTGVYGYTFGSGTRLTVV.